In its sample, the clone carrying this TCR beta chain was seen a few times. Germline assignment: CDR1 SGHDN and CDR2 FVKESK. The V and J ends lost 0 bases and 0 bases respectively, with 8 bases between them. The CDR3 is 15 amino acids. The data are from a study of T-cell memory formation after mild COVID-19. MiXCR, applied by TCRdb to the 5' RACE reads, yields one record per CDR3 protein. The sample contains some 150,000 distinct CDR3 sequences, about 23% of which appear only once. Sequencing was carried out using PBMCs or a T cell subset sorted from them (not recorded which). J is TRBJ1-2 and V is TRBV14; D unresolved. This sequence was found in an adult woman who had mild COVID-19 (a few samples of this study predate the infection). Cell type and time point are not known. The DNA of the CDR3 is TGTGCCAGCAGCCAAGATGGTTGGGCTAACTATGGCTACACCTTC. Residues: CASSQDGWANYGYTF.